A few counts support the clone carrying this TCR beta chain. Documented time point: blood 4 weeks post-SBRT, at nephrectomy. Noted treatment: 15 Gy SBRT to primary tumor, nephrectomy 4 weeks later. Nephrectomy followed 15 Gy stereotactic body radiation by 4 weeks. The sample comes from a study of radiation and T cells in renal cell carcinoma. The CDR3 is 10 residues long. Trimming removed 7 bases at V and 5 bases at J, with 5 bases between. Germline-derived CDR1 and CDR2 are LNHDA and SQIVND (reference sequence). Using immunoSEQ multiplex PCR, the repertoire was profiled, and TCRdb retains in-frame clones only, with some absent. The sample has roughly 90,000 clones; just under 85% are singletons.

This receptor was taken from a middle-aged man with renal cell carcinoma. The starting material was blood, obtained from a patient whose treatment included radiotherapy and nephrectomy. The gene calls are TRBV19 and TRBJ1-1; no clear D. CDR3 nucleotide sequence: TGTGCCAGTATCGGGACTGAAGCTTTCTTT. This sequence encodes CASIGTEAFF. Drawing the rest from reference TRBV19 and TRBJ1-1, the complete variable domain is DGGITQSPKYLFRKEGQNVTLSCEQNLNHDAMYWYRQDPGQGLRLIYYSQIVNDFQKGDIAEGYSVSREKKESFPLTVTSAQKNPTAFYLCASIGTEAFFGQGTRLTVV.